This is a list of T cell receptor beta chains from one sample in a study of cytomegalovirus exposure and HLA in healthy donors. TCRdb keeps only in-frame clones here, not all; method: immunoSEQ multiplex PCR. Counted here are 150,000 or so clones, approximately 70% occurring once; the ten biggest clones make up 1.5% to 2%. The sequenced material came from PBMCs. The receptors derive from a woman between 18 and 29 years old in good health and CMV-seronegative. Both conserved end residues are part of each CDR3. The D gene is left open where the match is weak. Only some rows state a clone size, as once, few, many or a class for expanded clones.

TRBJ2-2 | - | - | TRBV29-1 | CSVQQVFFPGGELFF | TGCAGCGTTCAACAGGTGTTCTTTCCGGGCGGGGAGCTGTTTTTT
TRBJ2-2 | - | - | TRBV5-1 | CASSLEAQGGIVGGELFF | TGCGCCAGCAGCTTGGAGGCCCAGGGTGGTATTGTAGGCGGGGAGCTGTTTTTT
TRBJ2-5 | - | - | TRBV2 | CASSEGGSETQYF | TGTGCCAGCAGTGAAGGCGGGTCGGAGACCCAGTACTTC
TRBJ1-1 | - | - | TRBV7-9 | CASSKDSLEAFF | TGTGCCAGCTCAAAGGACAGCCTTGAAGCTTTCTTT
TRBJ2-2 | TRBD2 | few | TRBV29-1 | CSPRTSRHHTGELFF | TGCAGCCCCAGGACTAGCCGACACCACACCGGGGAGCTGTTTTTT
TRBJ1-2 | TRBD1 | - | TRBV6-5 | CASKQGALGYGYTF | TGTGCCAGCAAACAGGGGGCGCTTGGCTATGGCTACACCTTC
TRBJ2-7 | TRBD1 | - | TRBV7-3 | CSSSLVGGTGTYEQYF | TGTTCCAGCAGCTTAGTGGGGGGGACAGGGACCTACGAGCAGTACTTC
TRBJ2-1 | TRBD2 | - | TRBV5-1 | CASSLGAGGYNEQFF | TGCGCCAGCAGCCTCGGGGCGGGGGGATACAATGAGCAGTTCTTC
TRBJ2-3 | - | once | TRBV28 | CASSRDRGDTQYF | TGTGCCAGCAGCCGAGACAGAGGAGATACGCAGTATTTT
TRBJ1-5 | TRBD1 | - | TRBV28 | CASRPTGVSNQPQHF | TGTGCCAGCAGGCCGACAGGGGTGAGCAATCAGCCCCAGCATTTT
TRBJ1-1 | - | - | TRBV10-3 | CAIKRVNTEAFF | TGTGCCATCAAGAGGGTGAACACTGAAGCTTTCTTT
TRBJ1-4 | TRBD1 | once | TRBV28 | CASSSGQGQLFF | TGTGCCAGCAGTTCAGGACAGGGCCAACTGTTTTTT
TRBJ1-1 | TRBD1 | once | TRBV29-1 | CSAYRTGARTEAFF | TGCAGCGCATACCGGACAGGGGCGCGCACTGAAGCTTTCTTT